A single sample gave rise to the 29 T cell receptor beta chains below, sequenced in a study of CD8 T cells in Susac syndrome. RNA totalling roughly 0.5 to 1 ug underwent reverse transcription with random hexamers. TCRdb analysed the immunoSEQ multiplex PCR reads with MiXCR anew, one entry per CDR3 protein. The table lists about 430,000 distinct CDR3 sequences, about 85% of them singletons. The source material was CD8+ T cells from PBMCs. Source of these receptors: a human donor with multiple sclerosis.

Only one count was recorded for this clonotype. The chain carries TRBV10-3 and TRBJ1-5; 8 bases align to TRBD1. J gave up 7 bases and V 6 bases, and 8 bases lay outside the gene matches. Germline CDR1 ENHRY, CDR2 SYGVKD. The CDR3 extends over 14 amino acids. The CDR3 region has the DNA TGTGCCATCAGCGAGGACAGGGCATTGCAGCCCCAGCATTTT. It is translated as CAISEDRALQPQHF.

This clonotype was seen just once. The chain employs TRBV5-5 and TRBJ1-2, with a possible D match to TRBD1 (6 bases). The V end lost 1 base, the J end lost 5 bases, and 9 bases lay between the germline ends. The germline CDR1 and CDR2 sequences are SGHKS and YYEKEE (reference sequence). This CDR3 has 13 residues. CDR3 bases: TGTGCCAGCAGCTTGCCAGGGGAGTATGGCTACACCTTC. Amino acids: CASSLPGEYGYTF.

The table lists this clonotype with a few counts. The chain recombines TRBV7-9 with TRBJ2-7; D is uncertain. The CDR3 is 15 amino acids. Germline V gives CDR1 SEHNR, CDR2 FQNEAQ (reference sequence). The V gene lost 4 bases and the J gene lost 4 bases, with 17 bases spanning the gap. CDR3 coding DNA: TGTGCCAGCAGCTCCAGCGTAGATGGTGGATACGAGCAGTACTTC. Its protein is CASSSSVDGGYEQYF.

The chain's CDR3 is CASSFGGQGVPGELFF. The CDR3 region has the DNA TGTGCCAGCAGTTTTGGGGGGCAGGGAGTACCCGGGGAGCTGTTTTTT. The chain joins TRBV27 to TRBJ2-2; D may match TRBD1 or TRBD2 (6 bases each). The CDR3 is made up of 16 amino acids. Trimming cost V 3 bases and J 6 bases, with 17 bases left between them. The germline CDR1 and CDR2 sequences are MNHEY and SMNVEV (reference sequence).

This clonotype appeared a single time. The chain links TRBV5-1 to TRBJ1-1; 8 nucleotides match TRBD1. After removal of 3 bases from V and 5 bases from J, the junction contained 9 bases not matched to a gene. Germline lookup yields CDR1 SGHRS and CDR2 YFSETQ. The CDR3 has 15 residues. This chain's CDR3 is CASSSGQGWNTEAFF. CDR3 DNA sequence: TGCGCCAGCAGCTCTGGACAGGGTTGGAATACTGAAGCTTTCTTT.

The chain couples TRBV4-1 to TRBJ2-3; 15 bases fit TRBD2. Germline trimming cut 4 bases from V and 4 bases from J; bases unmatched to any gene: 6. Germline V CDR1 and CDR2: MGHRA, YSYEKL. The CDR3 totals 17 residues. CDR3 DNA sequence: TGCGCCAGCAGCCCCCGGACTAGCGGGGGGGCCGCAGATACGCAGTATTTT. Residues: CASSPRTSGGAADTQYF.

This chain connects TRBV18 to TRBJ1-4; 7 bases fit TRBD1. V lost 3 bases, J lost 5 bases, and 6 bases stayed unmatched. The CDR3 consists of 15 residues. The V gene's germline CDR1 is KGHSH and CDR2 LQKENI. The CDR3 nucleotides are TGTGCCAGCTCACCTTACAGGGGTCCCAATGAAAAACTGTTTTTT. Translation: CASSPYRGPNEKLFF.

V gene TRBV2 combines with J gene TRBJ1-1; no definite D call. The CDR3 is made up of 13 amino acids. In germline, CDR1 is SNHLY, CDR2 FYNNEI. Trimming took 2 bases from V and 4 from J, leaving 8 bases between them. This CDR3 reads CASSEREGTEAFF. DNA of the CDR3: TGTGCCAGCAGTGAAAGGGAGGGCACTGAAGCTTTCTTT.

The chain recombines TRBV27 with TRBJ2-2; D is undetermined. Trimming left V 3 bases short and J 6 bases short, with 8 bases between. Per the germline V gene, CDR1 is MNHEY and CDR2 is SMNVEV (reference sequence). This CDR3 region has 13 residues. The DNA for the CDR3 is TGTGCCAGCAGTTTTGGGCTCGCCGGGGAGCTGTTTTTT. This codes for CASSFGLAGELFF.

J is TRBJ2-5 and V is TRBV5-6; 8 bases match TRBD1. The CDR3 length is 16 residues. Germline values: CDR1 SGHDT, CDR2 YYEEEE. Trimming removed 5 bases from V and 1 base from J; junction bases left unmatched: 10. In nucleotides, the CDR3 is TGTGCCAGCAGTGATCCCCGGACAGGGCCCCAAGAGACCCAGTACTTC. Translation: CASSDPRTGPQETQYF. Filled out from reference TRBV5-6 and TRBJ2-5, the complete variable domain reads DAGVTQSPTHLIKTRGQQVTLRCSPKSGHDTVSWYQQALGQGPQFIFQYYEEEERQRGNFPDRFSGHQFPNYSSELNVNALLLGDSALYLCASSDPRTGPQETQYFGPGTRLLVL.

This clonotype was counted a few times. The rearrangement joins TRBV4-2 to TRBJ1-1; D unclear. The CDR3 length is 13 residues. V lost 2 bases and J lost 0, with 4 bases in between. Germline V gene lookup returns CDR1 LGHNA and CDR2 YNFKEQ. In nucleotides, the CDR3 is TGTGCCAGCAGCCAATACATGAACACTGAAGCTTTCTTT. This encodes CASSQYMNTEAFF.

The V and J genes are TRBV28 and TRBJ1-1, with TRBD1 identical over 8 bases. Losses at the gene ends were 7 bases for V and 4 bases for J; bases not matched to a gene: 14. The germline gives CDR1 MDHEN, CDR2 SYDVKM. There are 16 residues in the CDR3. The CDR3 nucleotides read TGTGCCAGCACACCCGCAGGGGGCGTTTGGGCCACTGAAGCTTTCTTT. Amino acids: CASTPAGGVWATEAFF.

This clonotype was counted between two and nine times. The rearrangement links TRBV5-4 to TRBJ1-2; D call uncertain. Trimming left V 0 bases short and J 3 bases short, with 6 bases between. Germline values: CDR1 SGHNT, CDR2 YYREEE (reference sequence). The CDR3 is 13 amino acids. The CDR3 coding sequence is TGTGCCAGCAGCTTGGTGGAGGACTATGGCTACACCTTC. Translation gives CASSLVEDYGYTF.

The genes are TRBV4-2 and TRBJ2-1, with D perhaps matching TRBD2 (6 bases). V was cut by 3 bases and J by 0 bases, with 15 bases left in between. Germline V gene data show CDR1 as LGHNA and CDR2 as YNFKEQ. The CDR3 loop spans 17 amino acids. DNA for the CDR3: TGTGCCAGCAGCCAGGGGGGAGCGACTCGCTCCTACAATGAGCAGTTCTTC. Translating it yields CASSQGGATRSYNEQFF.

CDR3 protein: CASSAGGTYEQYF. The CDR3 DNA reads as TGTGCCAGCAGTGCAGGGGGCACCTACGAGCAGTACTTC. The chain employs TRBV27 and TRBJ2-7, with TRBD1 matching 8 bases. V shed 5 bases, J shed 2 bases, and the junction held 2 bases outside the gene matches. The CDR3 is made up of 13 amino acids. Germline V gives CDR1 MNHEY, CDR2 SMNVEV (reference sequence).

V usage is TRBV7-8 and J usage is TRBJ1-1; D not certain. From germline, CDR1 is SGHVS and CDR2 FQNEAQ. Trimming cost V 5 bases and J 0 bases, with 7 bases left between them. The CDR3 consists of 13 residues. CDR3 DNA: TGTGCCAGCAGCAAGCAGATGAACACTGAAGCTTTCTTT. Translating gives CASSKQMNTEAFF.

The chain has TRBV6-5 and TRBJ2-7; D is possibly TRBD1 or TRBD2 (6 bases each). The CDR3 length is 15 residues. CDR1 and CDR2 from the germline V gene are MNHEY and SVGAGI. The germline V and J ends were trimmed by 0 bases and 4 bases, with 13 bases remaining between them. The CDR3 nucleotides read TGTGCCAGCAGTTACTCGCCAGGGGACTTATACGAGCAGTACTTC. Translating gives CASSYSPGDLYEQYF.

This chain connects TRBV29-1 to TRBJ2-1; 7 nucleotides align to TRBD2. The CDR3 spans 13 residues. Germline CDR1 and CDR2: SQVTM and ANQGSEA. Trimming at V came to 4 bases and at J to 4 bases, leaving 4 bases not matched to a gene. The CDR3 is CSVVAGGYNEQFF. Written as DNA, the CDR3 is TGCAGCGTTGTAGCGGGTGGATACAATGAGCAGTTCTTC.

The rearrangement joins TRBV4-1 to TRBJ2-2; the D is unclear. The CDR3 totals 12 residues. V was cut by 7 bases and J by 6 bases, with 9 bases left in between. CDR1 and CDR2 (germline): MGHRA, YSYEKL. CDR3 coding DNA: TGCGCCAGCAAGAGGCGGTCCGGGGAGCTGTTTTTT. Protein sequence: CASKRRSGELFF.

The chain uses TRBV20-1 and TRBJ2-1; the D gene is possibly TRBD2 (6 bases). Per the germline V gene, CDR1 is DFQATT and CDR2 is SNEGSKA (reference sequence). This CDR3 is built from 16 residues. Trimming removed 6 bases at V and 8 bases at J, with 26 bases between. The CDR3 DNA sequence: TGCAGTGCCCCTAGTTCCAAGCGCGAGGGAGGTGATGAGCAGTTCTTC. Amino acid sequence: CSAPSSKREGGDEQFF.

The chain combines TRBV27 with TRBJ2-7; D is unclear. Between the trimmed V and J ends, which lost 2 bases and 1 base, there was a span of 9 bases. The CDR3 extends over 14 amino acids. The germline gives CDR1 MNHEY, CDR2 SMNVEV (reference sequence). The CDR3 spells CASSLEGNSYEQYF. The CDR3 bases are TGTGCCAGCAGTTTAGAAGGGAATTCCTACGAGCAGTACTTC.

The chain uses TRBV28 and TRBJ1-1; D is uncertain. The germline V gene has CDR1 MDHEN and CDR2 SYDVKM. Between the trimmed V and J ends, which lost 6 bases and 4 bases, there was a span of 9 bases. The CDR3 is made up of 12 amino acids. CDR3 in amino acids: CASSWSGTEAFF. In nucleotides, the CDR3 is TGTGCCAGCAGCTGGTCCGGCACTGAAGCTTTCTTT.

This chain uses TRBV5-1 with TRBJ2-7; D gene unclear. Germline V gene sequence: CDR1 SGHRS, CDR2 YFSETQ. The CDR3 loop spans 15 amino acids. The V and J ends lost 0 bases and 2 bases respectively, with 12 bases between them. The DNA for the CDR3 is TGCGCCAGCAGCTTGGAGCAGAGATTCCCCTACGAGCAGTACTTC. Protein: CASSLEQRFPYEQYF. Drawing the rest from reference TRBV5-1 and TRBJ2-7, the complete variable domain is KAGVTQTPRYLIKTRGQQVTLSCSPISGHRSVSWYQQTPGQGLQFLFEYFSETQRNKGNFPGRFSGRQFSNSRSEMNVSTLELGDSALYLCASSLEQRFPYEQYFGPGTRLTVT.

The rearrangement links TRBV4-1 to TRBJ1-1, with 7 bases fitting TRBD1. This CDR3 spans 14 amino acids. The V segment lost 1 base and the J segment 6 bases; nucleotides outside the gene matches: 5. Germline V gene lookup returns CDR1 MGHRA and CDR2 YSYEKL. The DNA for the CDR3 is TGCGCCAGCAGCCAAGGGCACCAGGGGGCTGAAGCTTTCTTT. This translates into CASSQGHQGAEAFF.

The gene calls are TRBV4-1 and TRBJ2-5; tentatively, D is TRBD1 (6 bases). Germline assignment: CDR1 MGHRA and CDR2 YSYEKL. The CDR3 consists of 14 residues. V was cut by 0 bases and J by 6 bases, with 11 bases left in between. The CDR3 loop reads CASSQDSGDQTQYF. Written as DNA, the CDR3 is TGCGCCAGCAGCCAAGATTCAGGGGACCAGACCCAGTACTTC.

In DNA, the CDR3 is TGCGCCGCTCTTTCCCAGGAGGACCCAAACACCGGGGAGCTGTTTTTT. Translation: CAALSQEDPNTGELFF. The chain links TRBV5-1 to TRBJ2-2; TRBD2 might be the D (5 bases). Germline CDR1 is SGHRS and CDR2 is YFSETQ. V lost 10 bases, J lost 2 bases, and 21 bases lay in between. The CDR3 runs to 16 residues.

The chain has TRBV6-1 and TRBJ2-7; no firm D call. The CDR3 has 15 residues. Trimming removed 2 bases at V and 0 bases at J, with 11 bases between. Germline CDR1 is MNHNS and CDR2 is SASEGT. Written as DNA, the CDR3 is TGTGCCAGCAGTGAATTTCCAGGCGTCTCCTACGAGCAGTACTTC. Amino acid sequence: CASSEFPGVSYEQYF.

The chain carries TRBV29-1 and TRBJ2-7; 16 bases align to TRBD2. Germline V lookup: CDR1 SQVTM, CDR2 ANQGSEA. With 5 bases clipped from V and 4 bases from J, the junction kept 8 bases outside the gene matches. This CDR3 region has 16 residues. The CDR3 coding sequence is TGCAGCGTTACCGGGACTAGCGGGAGGGCGGGGTACGAGCAGTACTTC. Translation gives CSVTGTSGRAGYEQYF.

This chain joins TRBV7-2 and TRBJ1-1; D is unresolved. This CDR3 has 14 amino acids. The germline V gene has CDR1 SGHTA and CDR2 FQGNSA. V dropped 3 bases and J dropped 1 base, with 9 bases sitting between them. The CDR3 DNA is TGTGCCAGCAGCTTGGACGTCGGGAACACTGAAGCTTTCTTT. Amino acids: CASSLDVGNTEAFF.